The next 2 T cell receptor beta chains were all read from a single sample in a study of spatial heterogeneity in lung cancer. Time point meaning: sample taken at primary tumor resection. TCRdb analysed the 5' RACE reads with MiXCR anew, one entry per CDR3 protein. This sample has 40,000 to 45,000 distinct CDR3 sequences, with roughly 15% found just once. Material: PBMCs, obtained at surgery. Receptors were obtained from a male donor with early-stage non-small cell lung cancer.

This clonotype occurred many times. V is TRBV7-2 and J is TRBJ2-6; D uncertain. The CDR3 runs 15 residues. The V end lost 8 bases, the J end lost 2 bases, and 13 bases lay between the germline ends. The germline CDR1 and CDR2 sequences are SGHTA and FQGNSA. The CDR3 bases are TGTGCCAGCTTCTTCGCGGATGCTGGGGCCAACGTCCTGACTTTC. This codes for CASFFADAGANVLTF.

This clonotype was observed at least ten times. J is TRBJ2-2 and V is TRBV5-4, with D possibly TRBD1 on 7 matching bases. The length of the CDR3 is 14 residues. Germline CDR1 is SGHNT and CDR2 is YYREEE (reference sequence). V was cut by 3 bases and J by 6 bases, with 12 bases left in between. CDR3 loop: CASSSGDSPGELFF. In DNA, the CDR3 is TGTGCCAGCAGCTCGGGGGACAGCCCCGGGGAGCTGTTTTTT.